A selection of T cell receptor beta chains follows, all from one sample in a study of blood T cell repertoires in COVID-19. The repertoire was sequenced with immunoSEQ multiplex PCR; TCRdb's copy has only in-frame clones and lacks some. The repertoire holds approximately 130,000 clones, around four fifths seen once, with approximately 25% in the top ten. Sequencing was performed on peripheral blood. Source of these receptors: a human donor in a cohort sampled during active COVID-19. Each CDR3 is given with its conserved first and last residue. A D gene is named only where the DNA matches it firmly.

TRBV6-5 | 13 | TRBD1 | CASSWEGQGTLFF
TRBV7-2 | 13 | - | CASSLVSGTPLHF
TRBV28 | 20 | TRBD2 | CASSSFRVLREGEGYNEQFF
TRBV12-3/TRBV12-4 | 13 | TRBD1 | CASSPDRALEQYF
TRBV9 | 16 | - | CASSPRERGNTGELFF
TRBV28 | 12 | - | CASSLIAGSLHF
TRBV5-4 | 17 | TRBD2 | CASSLAAGGARVYEQYF
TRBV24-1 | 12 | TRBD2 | CATSVAGDEQYF
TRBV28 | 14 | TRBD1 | CASSEGTAKNIQYF
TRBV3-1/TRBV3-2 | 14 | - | CASSALEVAGELFF
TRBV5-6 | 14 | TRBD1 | CASSLVRTGNRAFF
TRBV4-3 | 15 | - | CASSQDRGYSYEQYF
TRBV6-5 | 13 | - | CASSNPATVEAFF
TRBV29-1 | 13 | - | CSVDRGGTDTQYF
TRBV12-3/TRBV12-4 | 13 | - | CASRAGQGSPLHF
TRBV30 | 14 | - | CAWSVGGQPYEQYF
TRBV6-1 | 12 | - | CASSEIDNEQFF
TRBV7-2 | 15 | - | CASSPRQAKGEKLFF
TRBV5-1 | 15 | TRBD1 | CASSPGQGGSDTQYF
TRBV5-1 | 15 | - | CASSLTVGQDTEAFF
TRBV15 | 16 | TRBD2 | CATSRETSGRAGTQYF
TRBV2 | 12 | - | CASRTNRVSTFF
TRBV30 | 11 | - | CAWSQGGKLFF
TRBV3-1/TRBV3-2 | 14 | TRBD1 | CASTDRGNTGELFF
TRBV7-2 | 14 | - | CASSRGRGDYEQYF
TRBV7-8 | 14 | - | CASSLIPRNTEAFF
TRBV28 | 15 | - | CASSRNNLDGGEAFF
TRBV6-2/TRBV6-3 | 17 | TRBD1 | CASSQHRQGNRGTEAFF